These T cell receptor beta chains were read from a single sample in a study of cytomegalovirus exposure and HLA in healthy donors. Libraries were prepared by immunoSEQ multiplex PCR; TCRdb keeps only in-frame clonotypes and omits some of them. Of 95,000 to 100,000 clones in the sample, about 81% were seen once. Sequences were obtained from PBMCs. The receptors were gathered from a man aged 45-65 years in good health and CMV-seronegative. CDR3s include the opening cysteine and the closing phenylalanine or tryptophan.

j_call v_call cdr3_aa
TRBJ1-1 TRBV5-1 CASSLDRENTEAFF
TRBJ2-2 TRBV5-4 CASSKDRANTGELFF
TRBJ2-2 TRBV28 CASSSPRGGMNTGELFF
TRBJ2-3 TRBV5-5 CATRPGIFTDTQYF
TRBJ2-1 TRBV5-6 CASSSPGRSSSYNEQFF
TRBJ2-2 TRBV10-3 CAISGTRAEVGELFF
TRBJ2-1 TRBV29-1 CSTGTSESGQFF
TRBJ2-3 TRBV21-1 CASSPSGTVAPGTDTQYF
TRBJ1-1 TRBV29-1 CSVAVWGMKNTEAFF
TRBJ2-6 TRBV7-9 CASSSGQGAYGANVLTF
TRBJ2-1 TRBV2 CASSGPYNEQFF
TRBJ2-5 TRBV5-1 CASSLGGLAGGRETQYF
TRBJ2-1 TRBV29-1 CSVDPPTGYNEQFF
TRBJ2-1 TRBV10-3 CATCQRGQGVDEQFF
TRBJ1-1 TRBV7-9 CASSFGGNTEAFF
TRBJ2-3 TRBV6-5 CASRRADTQYF
TRBJ1-1 TRBV9 CASSGHRENTEAFF
TRBJ1-5 TRBV5-4 CASSLAGDSNQPQHF
TRBJ1-5 TRBV19 CASSIPPTGGKEPQHF
TRBJ2-3 TRBV5-5 CASRQDLTDTQYF
TRBJ1-3 TRBV5-4 CASSLGEERNTIYF
TRBJ2-5 TRBV7-2 CASSFGAGVSPSETQYF
TRBJ2-1 TRBV13 CASSPDGDSTHEQFF
TRBJ2-3 TRBV5-6 CASSAGTGASTDTQYF
TRBJ2-3 TRBV6-6 CASSYNRGGRKDTQYF
- TRBV28 CASSLGLAQYEQYF
TRBJ2-7 TRBV18 CASSPLAGDSYEQYF
TRBJ2-6 TRBV2 CASSEARGSGANVLTF
TRBJ2-7 TRBV25-1 CASSETRDYEQYF
TRBJ1-2 TRBV28 CASGTGPNYGYTF
TRBJ2-5 TRBV10-3 CAIQLTSGSRETQYF
TRBJ2-5 TRBV7-3 CASSPGSAETQYF
TRBJ2-7 TRBV6-6 CASAPGGSIGEQYF